The clone carrying this T cell receptor (beta chain) was observed at least ten times. Germline CDR1 LGHNA, CDR2 YNFKEQ. The V gene end was trimmed by 1 base and the J gene end by 2 bases; junction bases not matched to a gene: 4. This CDR3 spans 15 amino acids. This sample is drawn from a study of human T cells and chemical hapten exposure. Study-level information: Across its roughly 22 weeks, the study gave patients weekly diphenylcyclopropenone doses to the scalp.

Specified time point: patch test 1, 2 weeks after DPC sensitization. The treatment: therapeutic diphenylcyclopropenone sensitization with weekly scalp DPC. Staff drew blood before applying each patch test. TCRdb fed the RACE reads into MiXCR, producing one record per CDR3 protein. The sample includes roughly 98,000 distinct CDR3 sequences, over 10% of them seen just once. The rearrangement links TRBV4-2 to TRBJ2-5; 7 positions agree with TRBD2. The specimen was whole blood, collected in connection with sensitization to the hapten diphenylcyclopropenone (DPC). The origin of this receptor is a woman between 40 and 50 years old with alopecia areata. Some clones in this sample may be carry-over from other donors' samples. The CDR3 spells CASSQGTRDQETQYF. The CDR3 DNA sequence: TGTGCCAGCAGCCAAGGGACTAGAGATCAAGAGACCCAGTACTTC.